Only a few counts were recorded for the clone carrying this TCR beta chain. Its antigen is unidentified. These data are taken from a study of blood T cells in healthy people across ages. Study as a whole: Template-switching capture recovered about one barcoded beta molecule per two T cells. Findings and caveats of the study: From one million sequenced T cells, diversity estimates were lower bounds.

The extraction recovered at least 5 micrograms of total RNA per sample. For the second PCR, which ran for about 6 to 11 cycles, a sample-barcoded 5' primer and a J-beta primer mix were used. A tag from a template-switch adaptor with 12 random nucleotides marked each cDNA molecule. TCRdb redid the calling of the 5' RACE reads with MiXCR, one entry per CDR3 protein. Among about 750,000 distinct CDR3 sequences, 53% were seen once, and the ten largest hold 40% to 50%. This CDR3 contains 13 residues. CDR1 is DFQATT and CDR2 is SNEGSKA in the germline V gene (reference sequence). V was cut by 5 bases and J by 11 bases, with 21 bases left in between.

This clonotype originated in a man older than 75 in good health. The sample consisted of blood. The J gene is TRBJ2-5, the V gene TRBV20-1, with D possibly matching TRBD2 (6 bases). CDR3 loop: CSAWDSRGNEQYF. Here the CDR3 DNA reads TGCAGTGCTTGGGACTCCCGGGGCAATGAGCAGTACTTC.